The clone carrying this TCR beta chain was seen repeatedly, ten times or more. These data originate in a study of regulatory T cells in long-lasting Graves disease. HTBI primers from iRepertoire and Arm-PCR of CDR3 regions yielded the TCR beta libraries. TCRdb ran MiXCR on the multiplex PCR reads and lists one entry per CDR3 protein. Of under 400,000 distinct CDR3 sequences in the sample, around 15% were seen once. V gave up 3 bases and J gave up 3 bases; unmatched junction bases: 1. The CDR3 extends over 13 amino acids. CDR1 and CDR2 from the germline V gene are SGHAT and FQNNGV. Stated time point: newly diagnosed GD, antithyroid drugs for less than 3 months. From PBMCs, RNA was extracted and then used to make the TCR library. These data were also filed under a second study, of T cells in Graves' hyperthyroidism and ophthalmopathy. Turning to that study: With the HTBI primer set, the TCR CDR3 went through a first round of RT-PCR. Ophthalmopathy and stable hyperthyroidism were separated by a 13 V-J model.

The TCR comes from a man in his forties with Graves disease. The sample here was peripheral blood mononuclear cells (PBMCs), taken at new diagnosis, from a patient treated with antithyroid drugs. V and J are TRBV11-2 and TRBJ2-7; the match to TRBD1 covers 8 bases. The CDR3 DNA is TGTGCCAGCAGCTTCGGACAGGGCTACGAGCAGTACTTC. Protein sequence: CASSFGQGYEQYF. Full variable domain (outside the CDR3, taken from reference TRBV11-2 and TRBJ2-7): EAGVAQSPRYKIIEKRQSVAFWCNPISGHATLYWYQQILGQGPKLLIQFQNNGVVDDSQLPKDRFSAERLKGVDSTLKIQPAKLEDSAVYLCASSFGQGYEQYFGPGTRLTVT.